This note documents a single TCR beta chain sequence. The sample belongs to a study of CD8+ T cells in alopecia areata. Overall study context: A regimen of oral tofacitinib, 5 to 10 mg twice daily, was given to treated patients.

A FACSAria was used to sort CD4+ and CD8+ T cells. These cells came from PBMCs. cDNA prepared by RNA extraction and subsequent reverse transcription served as the template for sequencing. Method: immunoSEQ multiplex PCR; TCRdb's copy keeps in-frame clones and lacks some. In the table there are 150,000 or so clones, 40% to 60% of which are singletons. This CDR3 region has 13 residues. In germline, CDR1 is SEHNR, CDR2 FQNEAQ (reference sequence). The V gene lost 1 base and the J gene lost 6 bases, with 9 bases spanning the gap. The sequence derives from a human donor with alopecia areata. The sample was CD8+ T cells sorted from blood, taken at week 0. The V gene is TRBV7-9, the J gene TRBJ1-1; D is uncertain. In nucleotides, the CDR3 is TGTGCCAGCAGCTTAGGAGGGAGCGCTGAAGCTTTCTTT. Translation: CASSLGGSAEAFF.